This TCR beta chain was observed in a study of blood T cell repertoires in COVID-19. Individuals aged 18 to 89 years were recruited from 24 US areas. In this sample, this clone turned up once. TCRdb's table, derived via immunoSEQ multiplex PCR, lists solely in-frame clones and lacks some. The table has approximately 290,000 clones, around 85% seen once. Trimming removed 4 bases at V and 5 bases at J, with 17 bases between. Per germline, CDR1 LGHDT and CDR2 YNNKEL (reference sequence). The CDR3 loop spans 15 amino acids. The sequence was obtained from a woman aged 30 to 39 who had recovered from COVID-19. The chain couples TRBV3-1 (or the pseudogene TRBV3-2) to TRBJ1-1; D perhaps matches TRBD1 (5 bases). Input material: PBMCs or T cells enriched from blood (not recorded which). The CDR3 nucleotides read TGTGCCAGCAGCCTAAATCGAAGGGGATGGACTGAAGCTTTCTTT. This codes for CASSLNRRGWTEAFF.